One sample yielded the 31 T cell receptor beta chains listed below, sequenced in a study of breast tumors, draining lymph nodes, adjacent tissues. TCRdb passed the multiplex PCR reads through MiXCR, listing each CDR3 protein once. The sample includes about 21,000 distinct CDR3 sequences, about two fifths of them seen just once. Sequencing input: breast tumor tissue. These receptors were collected from a female donor with breast cancer. Some clones in this sample may be carry-over from other donors' samples.

In this sample, this clonotype turned up many times. The V and J genes are TRBV3-1 and TRBJ2-5, with 8 nucleotides matching TRBD2. Looked up from germline, CDR1 is LGHDT and CDR2 is YNNKEL (reference sequence). J was trimmed by 5 bases and V by 0 bases; bases with no gene match: 5. This CDR3 spans 15 amino acids. Written as DNA, the CDR3 is TGTGCCAGCAGCCAAGATAGCGGGGAGTGGGAGACCCAGTACTTC. Amino acids: CASSQDSGEWETQYF.

This clonotype occurred once. The chain links TRBV30 to TRBJ1-6; D is uncertain. CDR3 length equals 14 residues. The V gene lost 8 bases and the J gene lost 5 bases, with 16 bases spanning the gap. The V gene's germline CDR1 is GTSNPN and CDR2 SVGIG (reference sequence). The CDR3 DNA follows: TGTGCCCGCCAAACTCAGAGCAATAATTCACCCCTCCACTTT. Residues: CARQTQSNNSPLHF.

This clonotype has ten or more counts. The rearrangement uses TRBV7-9 and TRBJ1-6; 8 bases fit TRBD1. With 5 bases clipped from V and 8 bases from J, the junction kept 8 bases outside the gene matches. The CDR3 runs to 15 residues. The V gene's germline CDR1 is SEHNR and CDR2 FQNEAQ (reference sequence). CDR3 protein: CASSPPQGADSPLHF. CDR3 DNA: TGTGCCAGCAGCCCCCCGCAGGGGGCGGATTCACCCCTCCACTTT.

The V and J genes are TRBV20-1 and TRBJ2-5; no reliable D call. Per germline, CDR1 DFQATT and CDR2 SNEGSKA (reference sequence). V gave up 5 bases and J gave up 5 bases, with 12 bases separating them. The CDR3 length is 12 residues. The CDR3 sequence: CSALDGVETQYF. As DNA, the CDR3 is TGCAGTGCTCTCGACGGAGTGGAGACCCAGTACTTC.

This clonotype was observed at least ten times. J is TRBJ2-3 and V is TRBV19; the D gene is possibly TRBD2 (6 bases). Germline V gene sequence: CDR1 LNHDA, CDR2 SQIVND (reference sequence). This CDR3 contains 13 residues. As DNA, the CDR3 is TGTGCTTCGGCGCGGGATGGGTCAGATACGCAGTATTTT. Amino acid sequence: CASARDGSDTQYF.

This clonotype appeared once. The J gene is TRBJ2-7, the V gene TRBV19, with D perhaps matching TRBD1 (5 bases). CDR1 is LNHDA, CDR2 SQIVND, per germline (reference sequence). V was pared by 2 bases and J by 2 bases, with 16 bases between. The CDR3 is 16 residues long. The CDR3 is CASSIMAGWGAYEQYF. DNA for the CDR3: TGTGCCAGTAGTATAATGGCCGGGTGGGGCGCCTACGAGCAGTACTTC.

The sample holds a few counts of this clonotype. The chain carries TRBV9 and TRBJ2-1; TRBD2 matches at 10 bases. V trimming: 0 bases; J trimming: 8 bases; junction bases outside the gene matches: 5. Germline CDR1 and CDR2: SGDLS and YYNGEE. The CDR3 has 15 residues. The CDR3 sequence: CASSVVAGGRDEQFF. DNA of the CDR3: TGTGCCAGCAGCGTAGTAGCGGGGGGCAGGGATGAGCAGTTCTTC.

The chain employs TRBV9 and TRBJ2-3; the D call may be TRBD1 or TRBD2 (5 bases each). CDR1 SGDLS and CDR2 YYNGEE come from the germline V gene. The CDR3 loop spans 15 amino acids. The V and J ends lost 4 bases and 1 base respectively, with 13 bases between them. As DNA, the CDR3 is TGTGCCAGCAGCAGCTGGGGGTTTGGCACAGATACGCAGTATTTT. Protein product: CASSSWGFGTDTQYF.

This chain links TRBV14 with TRBJ2-2, with D uncertain. CDR3 size: 14 residues. Trimming left V 0 bases short and J 7 bases short, with 9 bases between. Per the germline V gene, CDR1 is SGHDN and CDR2 is FVKESK. CDR3 region: CASSQDFAVGELFF. CDR3 nucleotide sequence: TGTGCCAGCAGCCAAGATTTTGCCGTCGGGGAGCTGTTTTTT.

This chain links TRBV7-2 with TRBJ1-4, with TRBD1 as a possible D gene (5 bases). The CDR3 runs to 14 residues. V was clipped by 6 bases and J by 5 bases, with 13 bases between them. Germline V gene sequence: CDR1 SGHTA, CDR2 FQGNSA. The CDR3 nucleotides are TGTGCCAGCAGTCAGAACGGGGGAAATGAAAAACTGTTTTTT. It is translated as CASSQNGGNEKLFF.

This clonotype was recorded many times. CDR3 sequence reads: CASSTAGTTSNEQFF. The CDR3, as DNA: TGTGCCAGCAGCACCGCCGGGACCACAAGCAATGAGCAGTTCTTC. This rearrangement joins TRBV11-2 to TRBJ2-1; TRBD1 or TRBD2 may be the D gene (5 bases each). The CDR3 sequence is 15 residues long. V lost 5 bases and J 6 bases, leaving 17 bases between the germline ends. The germline gives CDR1 SGHAT, CDR2 FQNNGV.

J is TRBJ1-2 and V is TRBV20-1; D is uncertain. The CDR3 extends over 13 amino acids. Germline CDR1 and CDR2: DFQATT and SNEGSKA (reference sequence). The V and J ends lost 3 bases and 5 bases respectively, with 13 bases between them. The CDR3 loop is CSASGSGLYGYTF. For the CDR3, the DNA is TGCAGTGCTAGTGGTTCCGGGCTGTATGGCTACACCTTC.

This chain connects TRBV4-1 to TRBJ1-2, with D perhaps TRBD1 (5 bases). Trimming removed 5 bases at V and 3 bases at J, with 7 bases between. This CDR3 comprises 12 residues. In germline, CDR1 is MGHRA, CDR2 YSYEKL. Written as DNA, the CDR3 is TGCGCCAGCAGCGGGGGTTACTATGGCTACACCTTC. It translates to CASSGGYYGYTF.

Ten or more counts support this clonotype. The rearrangement uses TRBV7-6 and TRBJ1-4; no clear D gene. This CDR3 is built from 21 residues. Looked up from germline, CDR1 is SGHVS and CDR2 is FNYEAQ. V shed 2 bases and J shed 11 bases, with 36 bases lying between them. CDR3 protein: CASSLNYVPTRTEKLFQKLFF. CDR3 DNA sequence: TGTGCCAGCAGCTTAAATTACGTCCCGACTCGTACTGAAAAACTGTTTCAGAAACTGTTTTTT. The whole variable domain, remainder taken from reference TRBV7-6 and TRBJ1-4, is GAGVSQSPRYKVTKRGQDVALRCDPISGHVSLYWYRQALGQGPEFLTYFNYEAQQDKSGLPNDRFSAERPEGSISTLTIQRTEQRDSAMYRCASSLNYVPTRTEKLFQKLFFGSGTQLSVL.

This chain uses TRBV18 with TRBJ2-3; the match to TRBD2 covers 10 bases. V dropped 6 bases and J dropped 0; count of bases not matched to a gene: 6. The CDR3 length is 16 residues. Germline V gene lookup returns CDR1 KGHSH and CDR2 LQKENI. In nucleotides, the CDR3 is TGTGCCAGCTCGCGGACTAGCGGCTCTAGCACAGATACGCAGTATTTT. This codes for CASSRTSGSSTDTQYF.

This clonotype came up many times. The V gene is TRBV4-1, the J gene TRBJ1-2, with 8 bases fitting TRBD1. Looked up from germline, CDR1 is MGHRA and CDR2 is YSYEKL. The CDR3 contains 16 residues. V trimming: 4 bases; J trimming: 7 bases; junction bases outside the gene matches: 14. This CDR3 is CASSRISRDRLGGYTF. The CDR3 bases are TGCGCCAGCAGCCGCATCTCTAGGGACAGGCTAGGTGGCTACACCTTC.

J is TRBJ2-5 and V is TRBV19, with D uncertain. V was trimmed by 5 bases and J by 4 bases, leaving 8 bases between them. CDR3 length equals 12 residues. Germline CDR1 reads LNHDA; CDR2 reads SQIVND (reference sequence). CDR3 nucleotide sequence: TGTGCCAGTAGTCCCAAGGGAGAGACCCAGTACTTC. Protein sequence: CASSPKGETQYF.

The table lists this clonotype with many counts. The V and J genes are TRBV25-1 and TRBJ2-7; possibly TRBD1 or TRBD2 for D (5 bases each). Between the trimmed V and J ends, which lost 4 bases and 1 base, there was a span of 20 bases. The CDR3 length is 17 residues. Germline CDR1 reads MGHDK; CDR2 reads SYGVNS. This chain's CDR3 is CASSAPPSRDASYEQYF. DNA for the CDR3: TGTGCCAGCAGTGCCCCTCCCTCCCGGGACGCTTCCTACGAGCAGTACTTC.

This clonotype was found many times. V and J are TRBV5-1 and TRBJ2-2, with D maybe TRBD1 (5 bases). V lost 7 bases and J 3 bases, leaving 16 bases between the germline ends. This CDR3 comprises 15 residues. The germline CDR1 and CDR2 sequences are SGHRS and YFSETQ. CDR3 protein: CASQKGHRDTGELFF. In DNA form, the CDR3 reads TGCGCCAGCCAAAAGGGGCATAGGGACACCGGGGAGCTGTTTTTT.

Many counts were recorded for this clonotype. The rearrangement joins TRBV20-1 to TRBJ2-1, with 8 bases identical to TRBD2. The germline gives CDR1 DFQATT, CDR2 SNEGSKA (reference sequence). The V gene end was trimmed by 2 bases and the J gene end by 9 bases; junction bases not matched to a gene: 12. The CDR3 extends over 15 amino acids. The CDR3 sequence is CSARRPGGPIVEQFF. The CDR3 DNA reads TGCAGTGCTAGAAGGCCGGGGGGGCCGATCGTTGAGCAGTTCTTC.

The chain employs TRBV4-1 and TRBJ1-5; D not certain. The CDR3 loop spans 15 amino acids. CDR1 is MGHRA, CDR2 YSYEKL, per germline. V was shortened by 0 bases and J by 7 bases, with 13 bases between the two germline ends. CDR3 protein: CASSQEGLMMQPQHF. CDR3 sequence (DNA): TGCGCCAGCAGCCAAGAGGGCTTAATGATGCAGCCCCAGCATTTT.

This clonotype was picked up a small number of times. The chain recombines TRBV29-1 with TRBJ1-1, with D hard to call. The CDR3 consists of 11 residues. CDR1 SQVTM and CDR2 ANQGSEA come from the germline V gene. The V gene lost 6 bases and the J gene lost 3 bases, with 8 bases spanning the gap. In DNA form, the CDR3 reads TGCAGCGTCTACAAGTACACTGAAGCTTTCTTT. This translates into CSVYKYTEAFF.

The chain couples TRBV5-1 to TRBJ2-3; unclear D gene. The CDR3 runs 15 residues. V was pared by 0 bases and J by 0 bases, with 8 bases between. Germline V gene data show CDR1 as SGHRS and CDR2 as YFSETQ. The CDR3 region has the DNA TGCGCCAGCAGCTTGGAATGGGTGAGCACAGATACGCAGTATTTT. Encoded protein: CASSLEWVSTDTQYF.

The rearrangement links TRBV7-2 to TRBJ1-2; a weak D match, TRBD1 (6 bases). This CDR3 region has 15 residues. CDR1 SGHTA and CDR2 FQGNSA come from the germline V gene. With 1 base removed from V and 8 bases from J, the gap between germline ends came to 17 bases. The CDR3 is CASSLGVGEGGGYTF. DNA for the CDR3: TGTGCCAGCAGCTTAGGAGTCGGTGAGGGGGGCGGCTACACCTTC.

The chain is built from TRBV6-4 and TRBJ1-3; a weak D match, TRBD1 (5 bases). Germline lookup yields CDR1 MRHNA and CDR2 SNTAGT. The CDR3 length is 14 residues. V lost 7 bases and J 4 bases, leaving 14 bases between the germline ends. The CDR3 loop reads CASKKVRVGNTIYF. Written as DNA, the CDR3 is TGTGCCAGCAAAAAAGTCAGGGTCGGAAACACCATATATTTT.

This clonotype has a handful of counts. V gene TRBV19 combines with J gene TRBJ2-1, with 10 bases fitting TRBD2. Germline loops: CDR1 LNHDA, CDR2 SQIVND (reference sequence). The trim removed 5 bases at V and 9 bases at J, leaving 10 bases unmatched. The CDR3 is made up of 15 amino acids. CDR3 protein: CASSVIAGGAGEQFF. The CDR3 DNA reads as TGTGCCAGTAGTGTTATAGCGGGAGGTGCGGGTGAGCAGTTCTTC. The full variable domain, with the rest looked up from reference TRBV19 and TRBJ2-1, is DGGITQSPKYLFRKEGQNVTLSCEQNLNHDAMYWYRQDPGQGLRLIYYSQIVNDFQKGDIAEGYSVSREKKESFPLTVTSAQKNPTAFYLCASSVIAGGAGEQFFGPGTRLTVL.

This chain uses TRBV5-6 with TRBJ1-1, with a weak D call TRBD1 (5 bases). The V and J ends lost 0 bases and 1 base respectively, with 10 bases between them. The CDR3 has 15 residues. CDR1 is SGHDT, CDR2 YYEEEE, per germline. The CDR3 bases are TGTGCCAGCAGCTTGGTGGGGGAGCGGAACACTGAAGCTTTCTTT. This gives the protein CASSLVGERNTEAFF.

This chain joins TRBV5-1 and TRBJ2-1, with unresolved D. This CDR3 contains 13 residues. Germline V gene data show CDR1 as SGHRS and CDR2 as YFSETQ. The V and J ends lost 2 bases and 5 bases respectively, with 8 bases between them. Here the CDR3 DNA reads TGCGCCAGCAGCTTATCAGCAAACAATGAGCAGTTCTTC. Protein sequence: CASSLSANNEQFF.

Points on this clonotype: A much larger clone differs by one base, so this may be a read error. This chain uses TRBV12-3 or TRBV12-4 with TRBJ2-1; D gene uncertain. This CDR3 has 14 amino acids. The ends were cut back, 3 bases at V and 4 bases at J, with 10 bases in the middle. CDR3 bases: TGTGCCAGCAGTTTTTTCCCCACTTACAATGAGCAGTTCTTC. Encoded protein: CASSFFPTYNEQFF.

This clonotype was seen a single time. CDR3 region: CASSQGTGFEQYF. The CDR3 coding sequence is TGCGCCAGCAGCCAGGGGACAGGGTTCGAGCAGTACTTC. The chain combines TRBV4-1 with TRBJ2-7, with 9 bases that match TRBD1. The CDR3 extends over 13 amino acids. Germline trimming cut 3 bases from V and 6 bases from J; bases unmatched to any gene: 3. The germline V gene has CDR1 MGHRA and CDR2 YSYEKL.

This clonotype was detected many times. A much larger clone lies a single base off, so this may be a read error. The chain carries TRBV20-1 and TRBJ1-4; a possible D gene is TRBD1 (6 bases). V dropped 0 bases and J dropped 7 bases, with 15 bases sitting between them. This CDR3 is 15 amino acids long. Germline CDR1 is DFQATT and CDR2 is SNEGSKA (reference sequence). In DNA, the CDR3 is TGCAGTGCTAGAGAGCGGGGGGTGGGGGCTGAAAAACTGTTTTTT. Encoded protein: CSARERGVGAEKLFF.